A single sample is the source of the 15 T cell receptor beta chains below, sequenced in a study of neurological immune-mediated disorders. This sample's time point: longitudinal time-point 2. Each CDR3 protein is one row after TCRdb ran MiXCR on the 5' RACE reads. This table holds about 90,000 distinct CDR3 sequences, about 13% found once. Sequenced input: PBMCs. Source of these receptors: a female donor with HTLV-1-associated myelopathy (HAM/TSP).

The table lists this clonotype with many counts. The chain uses TRBV18 and TRBJ1-1; D is ambiguous. V was cut by 3 bases and J by 0 bases, with 5 bases left in between. The germline V gene encodes CDR1 KGHSH and CDR2 LQKENI. This CDR3 is built from 13 residues. CDR3 in amino acids: CASSPRLNTEAFF. Written as DNA, the CDR3 is TGTGCCAGCTCACCCCGTTTGAACACTGAAGCTTTCTTT. The whole variable domain, filled in from reference TRBV18 and TRBJ1-1, reads NAGVMQNPRHLVRRRGQEARLRCSPMKGHSHVYWYRQLPEEGLKFMVYLQKENIIDESGMPKERFSAEFPKEGPSILRIQQVVRGDSAAYFCASSPRLNTEAFFGQGTRLTVV.

This chain links TRBV7-6 with TRBJ1-1; TRBD1 aligns across 9 bases. CDR1 is SGHVS and CDR2 is FNYEAQ in the germline V gene. V gave up 0 bases and J gave up 3 bases; unmatched junction bases: 8. This CDR3 has 17 amino acids. CDR3 loop: CASSLAAFGTGYTEAFF. CDR3 bases: TGTGCCAGCAGCTTAGCGGCTTTCGGGACAGGGTACACTGAAGCTTTCTTT.

This clonotype was recorded many times. The V call is TRBV4-1, the J call TRBJ2-3, with D maybe TRBD2 (6 bases). The germline CDR1 and CDR2 sequences are MGHRA and YSYEKL. Trimming pared 4 bases from V and 12 bases from J, leaving 14 bases between. The CDR3 is made up of 12 amino acids. CDR3 protein: CASSPPASVQYF. The CDR3 DNA reads as TGCGCCAGCAGCCCCCCGGCTAGCGTTCAGTATTTT.

CDR3 protein: CSARNRDSGFF. The CDR3 DNA reads TGCAGTGCTAGAAACCGGGACAGTGGGTTCTTC. The chain couples TRBV20-1 to TRBJ2-1, with 7 bases that match TRBD1. Germline-derived CDR1 and CDR2 are DFQATT and SNEGSKA (reference sequence). The CDR3 length is 11 residues. Losses at the gene ends were 2 bases for V and 15 bases for J; bases not matched to a gene: 7.

This clonotype has ten or more counts. This chain connects TRBV5-6 to TRBJ2-3, with D hard to call. The CDR3 has 13 residues. Germline V gene sequence: CDR1 SGHDT, CDR2 YYEEEE. The V gene lost 4 bases and the J gene lost 0 bases, with 6 bases spanning the gap. CDR3: CASSHVSTDTQYF. CDR3 sequence (DNA): TGTGCCAGCAGCCACGTAAGCACAGATACGCAGTATTTT.

This clonotype was recorded many times. The V call is TRBV12-3 or TRBV12-4, the J call TRBJ1-1; TRBD1 matches at 7 bases. The V segment lost 6 bases and the J segment 1 base; nucleotides outside the gene matches: 5. This CDR3 comprises 14 residues. The CDR3 bases are TGTGCCAGCAGCCCGGACAGGAAGAACACTGAAGCTTTCTTT. Translation: CASSPDRKNTEAFF.

This clonotype was counted many times. CDR3 sequence reads: CASSQAGVGDIQYF. The CDR3 coding sequence is TGCGCCAGCAGCCAGGCGGGGGTTGGAGACATTCAGTACTTC. The V gene is TRBV4-1, the J gene TRBJ2-4; 7 nucleotides match TRBD2. V shed 3 bases and J 8 bases; nucleotides not matched to a gene: 7. The CDR3 runs to 14 residues. Germline lookup yields CDR1 MGHRA and CDR2 YSYEKL.

This clonotype was seen ten or more times. This chain joins TRBV5-1 and TRBJ2-7; 10 positions agree with TRBD1. Germline loops: CDR1 SGHRS, CDR2 YFSETQ. V shed 0 bases and J 6 bases; nucleotides not matched to a gene: 6. The CDR3 runs 15 residues. CDR3 protein: CASSLALGQGIEQYF. The CDR3 DNA follows: TGCGCCAGCAGCTTGGCTCTGGGACAGGGGATCGAGCAGTACTTC.

The V gene is TRBV20-1, the J gene TRBJ2-5, with D perhaps TRBD1 (6 bases). The CDR3 sequence is 14 residues long. Germline CDR1 and CDR2: DFQATT and SNEGSKA (reference sequence). V was cut by 5 bases and J by 4 bases, with 17 bases left in between. The CDR3, as DNA: TGCAGTGCTTCTCGGGACCGAGGGGGAGAGACCCAGTACTTC. Translation gives CSASRDRGGETQYF.

This clonotype has ten or more counts. The V and J genes are TRBV18 and TRBJ1-4, with D tentatively TRBD1 (5 bases). The germline gives CDR1 KGHSH, CDR2 LQKENI. The V gene lost 2 bases and the J gene lost 9 bases, with 10 bases spanning the gap. There are 13 residues in the CDR3. The CDR3 bases are TGTGCCAGCTCACCATCGGCAGGGCAAAAACTGTTTTTT. It is translated as CASSPSAGQKLFF.

Many counts were recorded for this clonotype. The rearrangement uses TRBV27 and TRBJ2-5; 8 bases fit TRBD2. Losses at the gene ends were 3 bases for V and 2 bases for J; bases not matched to a gene: 5. The germline V gene has CDR1 MNHEY and CDR2 SMNVEV (reference sequence). The CDR3 spans 15 residues. The CDR3 DNA reads TGTGCCAGCAGTTTTGCGCGGGGGGCTCAAGAGACCCAGTACTTC. It translates to CASSFARGAQETQYF.

This clonotype was recorded at least ten times. J is TRBJ1-2 and V is TRBV9, with D maybe TRBD1 (5 bases). V lost 4 bases and J lost 4, with 8 bases in between. The CDR3 is made up of 12 amino acids. Germline lookup yields CDR1 SGDLS and CDR2 YYNGEE. Written as DNA, the CDR3 is TGTGCCAGCAGCTCGGGACTCTATGGCTACACCTTC. Its protein product is CASSSGLYGYTF.

As to this clonotype: Sequence at one end of the junction differs from germline and may be a read error. The genes are TRBV14 and TRBJ2-3, with D possibly matching TRBD1 (5 bases). The CDR3 is 13 amino acids. Looked up from germline, CDR1 is SGHDN and CDR2 is FVKESK. CDR3 coding DNA: TGTGCCAGCAGCCAAGATTTTTGGGGCGAGGCAAAGTTT. Translation: CASSQDFWGEAKF.

This clonotype was seen only once. V is TRBV5-1 and J is TRBJ1-5; D perhaps matches TRBD1 (5 bases). The CDR3 extends over 14 amino acids. The V gene lost 0 bases and the J gene lost 16 bases, with 20 bases spanning the gap. From germline, CDR1 is SGHRS and CDR2 YFSETQ. CDR3 amino acids: CASSLDTGGQSQHF. The CDR3 DNA reads as TGCGCCAGCAGCTTGGATACGGGGGGTCAGTCACAACATTTT.

This clonotype was observed many times. One end of the junction varies from germline; a read error may be responsible. The rearrangement links TRBV15 to TRBJ2-3; the match to TRBD1 covers 9 bases. The CDR3 contains 15 residues. Germline V lookup: CDR1 LNHNV, CDR2 YYDKDF (reference sequence). In nucleotides, the CDR3 is TGTGCTACCAGCAGAGGGACAGGGACTACAGATACGCAGTATTTT. Protein sequence: CATSRGTGTTDTQYF.